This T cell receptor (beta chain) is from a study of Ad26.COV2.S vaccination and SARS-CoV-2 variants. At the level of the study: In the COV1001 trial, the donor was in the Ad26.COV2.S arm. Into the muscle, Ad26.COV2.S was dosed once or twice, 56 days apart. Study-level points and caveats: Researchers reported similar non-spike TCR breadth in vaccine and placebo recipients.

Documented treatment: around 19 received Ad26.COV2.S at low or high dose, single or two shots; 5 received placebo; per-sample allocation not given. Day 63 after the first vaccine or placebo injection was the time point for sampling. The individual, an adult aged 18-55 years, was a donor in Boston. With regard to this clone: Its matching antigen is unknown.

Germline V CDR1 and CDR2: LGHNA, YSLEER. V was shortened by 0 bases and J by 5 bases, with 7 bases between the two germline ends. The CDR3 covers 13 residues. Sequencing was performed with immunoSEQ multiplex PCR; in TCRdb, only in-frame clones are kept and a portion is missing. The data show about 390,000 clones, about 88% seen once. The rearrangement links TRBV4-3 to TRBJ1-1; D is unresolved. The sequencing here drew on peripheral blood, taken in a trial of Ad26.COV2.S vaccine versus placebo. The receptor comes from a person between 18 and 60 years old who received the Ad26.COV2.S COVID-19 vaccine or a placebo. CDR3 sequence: CASSQDGATEAFF. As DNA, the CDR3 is TGCGCCAGCAGCCAAGATGGAGCAACTGAAGCTTTCTTT.